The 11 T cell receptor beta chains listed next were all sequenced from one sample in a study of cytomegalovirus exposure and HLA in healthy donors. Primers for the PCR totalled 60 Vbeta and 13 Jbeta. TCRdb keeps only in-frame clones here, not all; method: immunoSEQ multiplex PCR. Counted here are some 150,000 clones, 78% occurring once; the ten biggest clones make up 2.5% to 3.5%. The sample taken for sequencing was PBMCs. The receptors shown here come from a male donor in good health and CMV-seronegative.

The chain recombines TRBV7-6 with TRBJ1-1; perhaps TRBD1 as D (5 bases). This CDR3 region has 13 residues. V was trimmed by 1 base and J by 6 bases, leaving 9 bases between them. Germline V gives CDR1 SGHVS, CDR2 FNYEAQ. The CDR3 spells CASSLEQAAEAFF. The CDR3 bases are TGTGCCAGCAGCTTAGAACAGGCTGCTGAAGCTTTCTTT.

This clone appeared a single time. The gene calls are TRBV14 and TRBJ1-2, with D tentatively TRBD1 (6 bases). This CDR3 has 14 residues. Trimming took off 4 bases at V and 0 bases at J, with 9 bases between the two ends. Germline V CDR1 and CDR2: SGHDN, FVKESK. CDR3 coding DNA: TGTGCCAGCAGCCCCTGGACAGCTAACTATGGCTACACCTTC. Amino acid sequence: CASSPWTANYGYTF.

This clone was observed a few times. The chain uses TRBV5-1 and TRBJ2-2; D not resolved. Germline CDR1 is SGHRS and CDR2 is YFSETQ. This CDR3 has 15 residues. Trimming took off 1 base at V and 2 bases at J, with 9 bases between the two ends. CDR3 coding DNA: TGCGCCAGCAGCTTGTTGGGCGTCAACACCGGGGAGCTGTTTTTT. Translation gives CASSLLGVNTGELFF. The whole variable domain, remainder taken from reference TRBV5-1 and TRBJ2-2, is KAGVTQTPRYLIKTRGQQVTLSCSPISGHRSVSWYQQTPGQGLQFLFEYFSETQRNKGNFPGRFSGRQFSNSRSEMNVSTLELGDSALYLCASSLLGVNTGELFFGEGSRLTVL.

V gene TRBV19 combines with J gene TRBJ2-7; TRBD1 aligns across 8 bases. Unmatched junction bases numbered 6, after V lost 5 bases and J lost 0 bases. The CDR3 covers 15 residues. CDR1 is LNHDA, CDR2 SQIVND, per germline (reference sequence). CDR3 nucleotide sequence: TGTGCCAGTAGTTCACGGACAGGGCCCTCCTACGAGCAGTACTTC. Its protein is CASSSRTGPSYEQYF.

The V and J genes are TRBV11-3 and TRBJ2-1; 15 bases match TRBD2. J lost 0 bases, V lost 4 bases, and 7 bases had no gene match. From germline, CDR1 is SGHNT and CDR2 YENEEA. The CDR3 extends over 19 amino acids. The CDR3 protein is CASSSGLAGGPSSYNEQFF. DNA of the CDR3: TGTGCCAGCAGCTCCGGACTAGCGGGAGGGCCGAGCTCCTACAATGAGCAGTTCTTC.

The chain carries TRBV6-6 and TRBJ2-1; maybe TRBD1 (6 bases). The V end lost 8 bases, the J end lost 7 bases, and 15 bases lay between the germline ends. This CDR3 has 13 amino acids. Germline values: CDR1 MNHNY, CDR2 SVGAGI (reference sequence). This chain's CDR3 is CASDPGQGNEQFF. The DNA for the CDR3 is TGTGCCAGCGACCCCGGGCAGGGGAATGAGCAGTTCTTC.

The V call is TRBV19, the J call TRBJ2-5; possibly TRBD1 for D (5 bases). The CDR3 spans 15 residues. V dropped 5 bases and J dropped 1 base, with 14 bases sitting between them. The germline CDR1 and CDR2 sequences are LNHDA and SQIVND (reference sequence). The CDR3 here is CASSPQGRLQETQYF. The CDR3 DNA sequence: TGTGCCAGTAGTCCCCAGGGTAGGCTCCAAGAGACCCAGTACTTC.

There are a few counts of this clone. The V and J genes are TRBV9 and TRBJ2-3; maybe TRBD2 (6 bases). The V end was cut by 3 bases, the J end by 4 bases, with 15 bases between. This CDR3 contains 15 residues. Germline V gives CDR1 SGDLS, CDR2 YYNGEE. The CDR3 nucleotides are TGTGCCAGCAGCGAGAGTGCGGGGAGGTCAGATACGCAGTATTTT. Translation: CASSESAGRSDTQYF.

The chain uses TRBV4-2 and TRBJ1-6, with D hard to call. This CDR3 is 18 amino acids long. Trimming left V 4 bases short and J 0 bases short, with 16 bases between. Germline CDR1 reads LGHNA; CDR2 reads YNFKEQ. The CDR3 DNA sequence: TGTGCCAGCAGCCCGGCCATCGTGAGGAGCTCCTATAATTCACCCCTCCACTTT. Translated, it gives CASSPAIVRSSYNSPLHF.

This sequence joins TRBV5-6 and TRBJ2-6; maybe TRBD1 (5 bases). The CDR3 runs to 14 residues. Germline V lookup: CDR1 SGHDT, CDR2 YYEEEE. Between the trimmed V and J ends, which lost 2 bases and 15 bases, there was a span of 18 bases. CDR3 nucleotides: TGTGCCAGCAGCTTCAGCGACAGCGCGCGAGGCCTGACTTTC. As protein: CASSFSDSARGLTF.

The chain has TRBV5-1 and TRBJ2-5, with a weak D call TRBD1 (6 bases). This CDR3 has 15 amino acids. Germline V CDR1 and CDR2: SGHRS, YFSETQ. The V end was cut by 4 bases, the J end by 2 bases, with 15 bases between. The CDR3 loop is CASSPTHRVQETQYF. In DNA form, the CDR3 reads TGCGCCAGCAGCCCCACGCACAGGGTACAAGAGACCCAGTACTTC.